This T cell receptor beta chain derives from a study of cytomegalovirus exposure and HLA in healthy donors. Whole-study findings and limits: CMV antigen specificity was confirmed in vitro for three CMV-associated chains. Sequences of the TCR beta chain were said to predict the HLA-A and HLA-B alleles of most subjects accurately. Near-uniform donor sequencing depth was presumed by presence/absence analyses. CMV serostatus was the sole immune exposure information available.

Germline V gene data show CDR1 as SGHRS and CDR2 as YFSETQ. There are 17 residues in the CDR3. Germline trimming cut 0 bases from V and 0 bases from J; bases unmatched to any gene: 6. PCR amplification relied on 60 Vbeta primers (plus 13 Jbeta primers). Profiled with immunoSEQ multiplex PCR; TCRdb holds only in-frame clones, not every one. The sample contains 170,000 or so clones, about three quarters of which appear only once. This clone is a singleton in its sample. Its antigen is not identified. This receptor was obtained from a woman in her 40s in good health and CMV-seronegative. Sequencing was performed on PBMCs. The chain combines TRBV5-1 with TRBJ1-1; TRBD1 matches 9 bases. The CDR3 reads CASSLGGQGYMNTEAFF. The CDR3 DNA is TGCGCCAGCAGCTTGGGGGGACAGGGCTACATGAACACTGAAGCTTTCTTT. The whole variable domain, filled in from reference TRBV5-1 and TRBJ1-1, reads KAGVTQTPRYLIKTRGQQVTLSCSPISGHRSVSWYQQTPGQGLQFLFEYFSETQRNKGNFPGRFSGRQFSNSRSEMNVSTLELGDSALYLCASSLGGQGYMNTEAFFGQGTRLTVV.